This T cell receptor beta chain is from a study of OX40 agonist ivuxolimab in advanced cancers. Clones were read by immunoSEQ multiplex PCR, and TCRdb kept only the in-frame ones, dropping some. The sample lists some 85,000 clones, about 88% seen once, with around 0.7% in the top ten. This clone was counted once. Blood draws occurred at baseline, cycle 4 day 1, and cycle 7 day 1. The CDR3 is 14 residues long. V dropped 0 bases and J dropped 5 bases, with 11 bases sitting between them. Per the germline V gene, CDR1 is SGHRS and CDR2 is YFSETQ. This specimen consisted of CD4+ or CD8+ T cells sorted from blood, obtained in a trial of the OX40 agonist ivuxolimab. The chain uses TRBV5-1 and TRBJ2-5; D is unclear. The TCR was taken from an adult with an advanced solid tumor such as melanoma, head and neck, liver or kidney cancer. The CDR3: CASSLGLGEETQYF. For the CDR3, the DNA is TGCGCCAGCAGCTTGGGCTTGGGCGAGGAGACCCAGTACTTC.